This TCR beta chain originates from a study of cytomegalovirus exposure and HLA in healthy donors (dated by TCRdb to the late 2010s). Regarding the research as a whole: According to a later analysis, one platform produced both the roughly 130 validation repertoires and the 550 to 800 repertoires of the first cohort. The aim of the study was to test whether cataloging public T cell receptors could identify signatures of past pathogen exposure. Along with the roughly 700-subject first cohort, a separate validation cohort of 120 different subjects was used. To predict cytomegalovirus infection status, the study combined high-throughput TCR immunosequencing, statistical association of individual TCRs with disease status, and machine learning. Results the study describes overall, beyond this receptor: In the study, around 150 TCR beta chains were listed as associated with cytomegalovirus. The authors suggested that the approach could potentially be generalized to other disease states and immunological phenotypes. A few of the identified cytomegalovirus-associated TCR beta chains were confirmed in vitro to be specific for cytomegalovirus antigens. In a later analysis, TCRs clustered in the first cohort were found to also tend to co-occur in the 110 or so validation repertoires, with 94% of cluster scores above 0. The classifier was reported to diagnose cytomegalovirus status with high specificity and sensitivity in both the original cohort and the validation cohort. Across donors, most TCR sequences were observed very rarely, whereas some public TCRs were present in many individuals. A later analysis had no HLA typing for the validation cohort, so co-occurrence there was scored across all 120 or so repertoires.

As for this clone: The target of this receptor is not known. No qualities accompany the bases; no much larger clone lies one base away.

The method was the immunoSEQ multiplex PCR assay. On the authors' methods: A statistical classification framework was built to diagnose cytomegalovirus status from the catalog of TCR beta chain sequences. The source is immuneACCESS, and TCRdb retained only in-frame sequences with V and J called. Part of the clones is not carried over; for the studies checked, unresolved V genes explain less than half of this, and the remainder is unexplained. D and trimming were read from the DNA, whereas the V and J calls and clone size are those reported in that table. Here the sample has 150,000 to 180,000 clones; approximately 86% occur a single time. 20% to 25% of the sample rests with the top ten. Donors formed part of the validation cohort, which comprised approximately 130 subjects and was distinct from the first cohort of 690 or so subjects. V is trimmed back by 7 bases and J by 7 bases, and the junction contains 10 bases that no gene match accounts for. Taken from cysteine to phenylalanine, the CDR3 has 15 residues. The CDR3 DNA has 45 bases and is translated from base 1. Per the germline V gene (reference sequence), SGHKS is the CDR1 and YYEKEE is the CDR2.

The receptor's source is a man aged 18 to 30 in good health and CMV-seropositive. Here the chain combines TRBV5-5 and TRBJ2-1; 11 nucleotides in the junction match TRBD2. Sequenced sample: PBMCs. The CDR3 region reads CASRLAGNAGNEQFF. The DNA is as follows: TGTGCCAGCCGACTAGCGGGGAATGCAGGGAATGAGCAGTTCTTC.